The 20 T cell receptor beta chains given below trace back to one sample, sequenced in a study of metastatic and nonmetastatic thyroid tumors. All patients were untreated before thyroid surgery. TCRdb re-called clones via MiXCR from the PCR reads. This table has 70,000 or so clones, 12% to 15% appearing once. Input material: blood. These receptors all stem from a male donor with papillary thyroid cancer or a benign thyroid nodule (not recorded which). Some clones in this sample may be carry-over from other donors' samples.

The sample holds many counts of this clone. The chain employs TRBV20-1 and TRBJ2-4, with TRBD2 identical over 10 bases. The CDR3 loop spans 12 amino acids. Germline CDR1 and CDR2: DFQATT and SNEGSKA (reference sequence). J lost 14 bases, V lost 0 bases, and 4 bases had no gene match. CDR3 sequence reads: CSARDQREGEYF. The CDR3 DNA sequence: TGCAGTGCTAGAGATCAGCGGGAGGGAGAGTACTTC.

This clone was seen at least ten times. The CDR3 DNA reads as TGCGCCAGCAGCGCGGGACGTACTACTAGACCCGGGGAGCTGTTTTTT. Protein: CASSAGRTTRPGELFF. The chain is built from TRBV4-1 and TRBJ2-2; tentative D call: TRBD2 (6 bases). The V end was cut by 5 bases, the J end by 6 bases, with 19 bases between. Germline assignment: CDR1 MGHRA and CDR2 YSYEKL. The length of the CDR3 is 16 residues.

This clone appeared many times. The J gene is TRBJ2-3, the V gene TRBV20-1; the match to TRBD2 covers 9 bases. Germline V gene lookup returns CDR1 DFQATT and CDR2 SNEGSKA (reference sequence). The junction had 17 bases not matched to a gene; V was cut back by 0 bases and J by 1 base. This CDR3 comprises 20 residues. The CDR3 sequence is CSARDLVAGGPVEGTDTQYF. The CDR3 region has the DNA TGCAGTGCTAGAGACTTGGTGGCGGGAGGGCCGGTAGAGGGCACAGATACGCAGTATTTT.

This clone was found many times. V is TRBV20-1 and J is TRBJ1-2, with TRBD1 identical over 9 bases. Trimming removed 0 bases from V and 5 bases from J; junction bases left unmatched: 7. The CDR3 extends over 15 amino acids. The germline V gene encodes CDR1 DFQATT and CDR2 SNEGSKA (reference sequence). The chain's CDR3 is CSARDLDRGAYGYTF. The CDR3 DNA reads TGCAGTGCTAGAGATCTGGACAGGGGTGCGTATGGCTACACCTTC.

This chain links TRBV20-1 with TRBJ2-7, with 7 bases aligning to TRBD2. J lost 3 bases, V lost 6 bases, and 11 bases had no gene match. CDR1 and CDR2 from the germline V gene are DFQATT and SNEGSKA (reference sequence). The CDR3 has 14 residues. CDR3 sequence reads: CSAGVGGRSYEQYF. The CDR3 DNA follows: TGCAGTGCGGGTGTGGGGGGGAGGAGCTACGAGCAGTACTTC.

The sample holds a few counts of this clone. This may stem from a read error, because a much larger clone lies one nucleotide away. The rearrangement uses TRBV5-4 and TRBJ1-1; D gene unclear. The germline gives CDR1 SGHNT, CDR2 YYREEE (reference sequence). The CDR3 is made up of 15 amino acids. The CDR3 DNA is TGTTCCAGCAGCCCTCCGGGCCCCCGGAACACTGAAGCTTTCTTT. Protein sequence: CSSSPPGPRNTEAFF. The full variable domain, rest sourced from reference TRBV5-4 and TRBJ1-1, is ETGVTQSPTHLIKTRGQQVTLRCSSQSGHNTVSWYQQALGQGPQFIFQYYREEENGRGNFPPRFSGLQFPNYSSELNVNALELDDSALYLCSSSPPGPRNTEAFFGQGTRLTVV.

The table lists this clone with many counts. The chain recombines TRBV28 with TRBJ1-5, with D uncertain. The CDR3 is 16 residues long. Per the germline V gene, CDR1 is MDHEN and CDR2 is SYDVKM. V was shortened by 3 bases and J by 0 bases, with 12 bases between the two germline ends. For the CDR3, the DNA is TGTGCCAGCAGTTTCAGCCAGGCGAGTAGCAATCAGCCCCAGCATTTT. Its protein product is CASSFSQASSNQPQHF.

V gene TRBV3-1 combines with J gene TRBJ1-4, with a weak D call TRBD1 (5 bases). Per germline, CDR1 LGHDT and CDR2 YNNKEL (reference sequence). This CDR3 is built from 12 residues. Trimming removed 3 bases at V and 8 bases at J, with 7 bases between. DNA of the CDR3: TGTGCCAGCAGCCAGGGGGTGGAAAAACTGTTTTTT. Protein product: CASSQGVEKLFF.

This clone was counted at least ten times. The chain has TRBV20-1 and TRBJ2-1; 9 nucleotides align to TRBD1. The CDR3 is 14 amino acids. V gave up 5 bases and J gave up 5 bases; unmatched junction bases: 7. In germline, CDR1 is DFQATT, CDR2 SNEGSKA (reference sequence). CDR3 DNA: TGCAGTGCTGGCGTATGGGACAGGGACAATGAGCAGTTCTTC. As protein: CSAGVWDRDNEQFF.

V gene TRBV27 combines with J gene TRBJ2-7; D may be TRBD1 or TRBD2 (6 bases each). In germline, CDR1 is MNHEY, CDR2 SMNVEV (reference sequence). V was shortened by 5 bases and J by 0 bases, with 14 bases between the two germline ends. The CDR3 length is 15 residues. The CDR3 DNA sequence: TGTGCCAGCAGTATCCGTGGGGGGCCCTCCTACGAGCAGTACTTC. This codes for CASSIRGGPSYEQYF.

In this sample, this clone turned up many times. This chain links TRBV4-1 with TRBJ2-5, with no clear D. Germline CDR1 and CDR2: MGHRA and YSYEKL. This CDR3 comprises 15 residues. V lost 1 base to trimming and J lost 1 base, with 10 bases between them. DNA of the CDR3: TGCGCCAGCAGCCAAGCCAAGGATGTCCAAGAGACCCAGTACTTC. Encoded protein: CASSQAKDVQETQYF.

This clone has more than one count but fewer than ten. At one of its ends the junction is not consistent with the germline gene, which may arise from a read error. The V call is TRBV27, the J call TRBJ2-2; 7 bases agree with TRBD2. The germline CDR1 and CDR2 sequences are MNHEY and SMNVEV (reference sequence). This CDR3 spans 12 amino acids. In DNA, the CDR3 is TGTGCCAGCAGCCCCCCTGGGGGGGGAGCTGTTTTT. Translated, it gives CASSPPGGGAVF.

This clone was counted ten times or more. The rearrangement uses TRBV10-3 and TRBJ1-2; a possible D gene is TRBD1 (6 bases). Deletions cut 8 bases from V and 8 bases from J, with 21 bases between. Germline CDR1 ENHRY, CDR2 SYGVKD. This CDR3 spans 14 amino acids. The DNA for the CDR3 is TGTGCCATCGAGGGGGGCGGGGGTGTCGGCGGCTACACCTTC. Translating gives CAIEGGGGVGGYTF.

This clone was recorded at least ten times. The V gene is TRBV29-1, the J gene TRBJ2-7; 12 bases align to TRBD1. Germline V lookup: CDR1 SQVTM, CDR2 ANQGSEA. The V segment lost 3 bases and the J segment 4 bases; nucleotides outside the gene matches: 7. The CDR3 is 15 amino acids. The CDR3 nucleotides are TGCAGCGTTGACGGCGGGGGACAGGGGGCTTACGAGCAGTACTTC. It translates to CSVDGGGQGAYEQYF.

This clone was picked up many times. The rearrangement uses TRBV4-1 and TRBJ1-5; D is ambiguous. Germline-derived CDR1 and CDR2 are MGHRA and YSYEKL. CDR3 length equals 18 residues. V was trimmed by 0 bases and J by 0 bases, leaving 15 bases between them. CDR3 loop: CASSQDGEGIYSNQPQHF. CDR3 DNA: TGCGCCAGCAGCCAAGATGGTGAAGGAATCTATAGCAATCAGCCCCAGCATTTT.

This clone came up many times. V is TRBV6-2 or TRBV6-3 and J is TRBJ1-2; D is possibly TRBD1 (5 bases). The V end was cut by 10 bases, the J end by 6 bases, with 21 bases between. The CDR3 loop spans 14 amino acids. Germline assignment: CDR1 MNHEY and CDR2 SVGEGT. The CDR3 sequence: CAIRTGGDADGYTF. CDR3 DNA: TGTGCCATCCGGACCGGAGGGGACGCAGATGGCTACACCTTC.

CDR3 sequence reads: CAPSQKRSTYEQYF. Written as DNA, the CDR3 is TGTGCCCCCAGTCAAAAGCGGAGCACCTACGAGCAGTACTTC. The chain employs TRBV6-1 and TRBJ2-7; D may be TRBD2 (5 bases). The CDR3 is 14 residues long. Germline V gene sequence: CDR1 MNHNS, CDR2 SASEGT. Trimming removed 11 bases from V and 2 bases from J, with 19 bases in between.

This clone occurred many times. The chain has TRBV20-1 and TRBJ2-3, with TRBD2 identical over 10 bases. The CDR3 sequence is 15 residues long. The germline V gene encodes CDR1 DFQATT and CDR2 SNEGSKA (reference sequence). The CDR3 is CSLIAGTSATDTQYF. CDR3 coding DNA: TGCAGCTTGATTGCCGGGACTAGCGCGACAGATACGCAGTATTTT.

This clone was observed at least ten times. V and J are TRBV9 and TRBJ2-1, with 10 bases aligning to TRBD1. In germline, CDR1 is SGDLS, CDR2 YYNGEE. The V gene end was trimmed by 0 bases and the J gene end by 3 bases; junction bases not matched to a gene: 6. The CDR3 is 17 amino acids. The CDR3 bases are TGTGCCAGCAGCGTAGCTACCGGGACAGGGGTCTACAATGAGCAGTTCTTC. This encodes CASSVATGTGVYNEQFF.

Comment on this clone: Possible read error: a much larger clone is one base away. This rearrangement joins TRBV7-6 to TRBJ2-5, with D tentatively TRBD1 or TRBD2 (5 bases each). With 0 bases removed from V and 1 base from J, the gap between germline ends came to 15 bases. CDR1 and CDR2 (germline): SGHVS, FNYEAQ. The CDR3 is 17 residues long. The CDR3 protein is CASSLALGGAIQETQYF. The CDR3, as DNA: TGTGCCAGCAGCTTAGCGCTTGGGGGAGCGATCCAAGAGACCCAGTACTTC.